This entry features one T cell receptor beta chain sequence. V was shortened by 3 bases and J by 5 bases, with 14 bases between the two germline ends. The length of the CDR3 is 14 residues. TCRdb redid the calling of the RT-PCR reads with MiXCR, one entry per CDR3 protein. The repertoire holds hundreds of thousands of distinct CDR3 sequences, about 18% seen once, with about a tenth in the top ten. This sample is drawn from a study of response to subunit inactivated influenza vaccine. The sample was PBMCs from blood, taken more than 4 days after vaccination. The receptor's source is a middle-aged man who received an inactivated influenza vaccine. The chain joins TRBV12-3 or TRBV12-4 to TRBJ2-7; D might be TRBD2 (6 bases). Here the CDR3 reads CASSLGGREDEQYF. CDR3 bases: TGTGCCAGCAGTTTGGGCGGCAGGGAGGACGAGCAGTACTTC.